The source of this T cell receptor beta chain is a study of patients and donors after allogeneic stem cell transplantation. V shed 0 bases and J shed 0 bases, with 9 bases lying between them. Germline V lookup: CDR1 SGHTA, CDR2 FQGTGA. This CDR3 region has 16 residues. One entry per CDR3 protein, called by TCRdb with MiXCR from the RT-PCR reads. The sample includes roughly 12,000 distinct CDR3 sequences, approximately 25% of them seen just once. The TCR was taken from a human donor who was either an allogeneic HSCT recipient or a stem cell or donor lymphocyte infusion donor (not recorded which). It is not recorded whose cells these are; they may come from a transplant donor. Sequencing was performed on blood, either unsorted or a sorted T cell fraction (not recorded which). The rearrangement joins TRBV7-3 to TRBJ1-3; possibly TRBD1 for D (6 bases). CDR3 coding DNA: TGTGCCAGCAGCTTAACCCCACAGGGCTCTGGAAACACCATATATTTT. Translated, it gives CASSLTPQGSGNTIYF.